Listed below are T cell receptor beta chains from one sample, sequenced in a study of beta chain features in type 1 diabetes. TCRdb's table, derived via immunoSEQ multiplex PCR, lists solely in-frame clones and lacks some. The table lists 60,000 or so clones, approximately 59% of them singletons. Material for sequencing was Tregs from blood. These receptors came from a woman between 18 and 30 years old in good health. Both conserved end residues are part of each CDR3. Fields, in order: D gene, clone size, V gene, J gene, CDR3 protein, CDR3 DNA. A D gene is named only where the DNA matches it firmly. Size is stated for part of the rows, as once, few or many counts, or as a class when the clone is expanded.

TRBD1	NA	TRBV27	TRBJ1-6	CASSFDRAYNSPLHF	TGTGCCAGCAGTTTCGACAGGGCCTATAATTCACCCCTCCACTTT
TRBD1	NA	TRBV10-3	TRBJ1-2	CAISEGQGIYGYTF	TGTGCCATCAGTGAGGGACAGGGGATCTATGGCTACACCTTC
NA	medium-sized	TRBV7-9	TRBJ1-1	CASSLDRNTEAFF	TGTGCCAGCAGTCTTGACAGGAACACTGAAGCTTTCTTT
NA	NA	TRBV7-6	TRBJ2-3	CASSLAPQDTQYF	TGTGCCAGCAGCTTAGCCCCACAAGATACGCAGTATTTT
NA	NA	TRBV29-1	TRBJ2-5	CSVEAFQETQYF	TGCAGCGTTGAGGCTTTCCAAGAGACCCAGTACTTC
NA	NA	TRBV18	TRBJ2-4	CASPHDRSAKNIQYF	TGTGCCAGCCCACACGACAGGTCAGCCAAAAACATTCAGTACTTC
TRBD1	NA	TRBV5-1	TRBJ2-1	CASSLGPQGRGIYNEQFF	TGCGCCAGCAGCTTGGGGCCCCAGGGCAGGGGGATTTACAATGAGCAGTTCTTC
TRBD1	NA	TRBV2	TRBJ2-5	CASSVAGGETQYF	TGTGCCAGCAGTGTGGCAGGGGGTGAGACCCAGTACTTC
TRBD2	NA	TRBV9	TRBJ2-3	CASSTTSGAPTDTQYF	TGTGCCAGCAGCACCACTAGCGGGGCCCCTACAGATACGCAGTATTTT
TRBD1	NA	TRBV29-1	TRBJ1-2	CSAQRGQSYGYTF	TGCAGCGCCCAAAGGGGGCAGAGCTATGGCTACACCTTC
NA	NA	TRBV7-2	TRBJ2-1	CASSSTYSYNEQFF	TGTGCCAGCAGCTCCACATATTCGTACAATGAGCAGTTCTTC
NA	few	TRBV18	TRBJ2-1	CASSLPGLEQFF	TGTGCCAGCTCATTGCCGGGACTCGAGCAGTTCTTC
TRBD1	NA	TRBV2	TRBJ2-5	CASRRTGGYQETQYF	TGTGCCAGCAGGAGGACAGGGGGCTACCAAGAGACCCAGTACTTC
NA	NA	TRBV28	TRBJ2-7	CASRQQGGITYEQYF	TGTGCCAGCCGGCAACAGGGCGGAATCACCTACGAGCAGTACTTC
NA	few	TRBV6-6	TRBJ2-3	CASTLQGSADTQYF	TGTGCCAGCACTCTACAGGGTTCGGCAGATACGCAGTATTTT
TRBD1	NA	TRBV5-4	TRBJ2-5	CASSLVRQGAQETQYF	TGTGCCAGCAGCTTGGTTCGGCAGGGGGCGCAAGAGACCCAGTACTTC
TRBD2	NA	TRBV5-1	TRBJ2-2	CASSGPGTSGLGELFF	TGCGCCAGCAGCGGGCCCGGGACTAGCGGCCTCGGGGAGCTGTTTTTT
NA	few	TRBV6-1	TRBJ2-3	CASSEAGAVTDTQYF	TGTGCCAGCAGTGAAGCAGGAGCGGTAACAGATACGCAGTATTTT
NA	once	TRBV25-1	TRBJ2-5	CASSPQGFRETQYF	TGTGCCAGCAGTCCCCAGGGTTTCAGGGAGACCCAGTACTTC
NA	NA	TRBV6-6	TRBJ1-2	CASRDVRRDYGYTF	TGTGCCAGCAGAGATGTCCGGAGGGATTATGGCTACACCTTC
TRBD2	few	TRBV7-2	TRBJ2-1	CASRSSGGDSYNEQFF	TGTGCCAGCCGCAGTAGCGGGGGGGACTCCTACAATGAGCAGTTCTTC
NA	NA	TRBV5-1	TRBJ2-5	CASKAESGTQYF	TGCGCCAGCAAAGCAGAGTCAGGGACCCAGTACTTC
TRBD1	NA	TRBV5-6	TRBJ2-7	CASSITSGQGPYEQYF	TGTGCCAGCAGCATTACTTCGGGACAGGGGCCCTACGAGCAGTACTTC
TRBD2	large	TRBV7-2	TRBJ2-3	CASSPKGTSPQYF	TGTGCCAGCAGCCCAAAGGGGACTAGCCCGCAGTATTTT
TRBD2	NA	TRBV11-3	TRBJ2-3	CASSRLAGGNTQYF	TGTGCCAGCAGCCGACTAGCGGGGGGCAATACGCAGTATTTT
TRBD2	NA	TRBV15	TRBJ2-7	CATSRTSGGPYEQYF	TGTGCCACCAGCAGGACTAGCGGGGGGCCCTACGAGCAGTACTTC